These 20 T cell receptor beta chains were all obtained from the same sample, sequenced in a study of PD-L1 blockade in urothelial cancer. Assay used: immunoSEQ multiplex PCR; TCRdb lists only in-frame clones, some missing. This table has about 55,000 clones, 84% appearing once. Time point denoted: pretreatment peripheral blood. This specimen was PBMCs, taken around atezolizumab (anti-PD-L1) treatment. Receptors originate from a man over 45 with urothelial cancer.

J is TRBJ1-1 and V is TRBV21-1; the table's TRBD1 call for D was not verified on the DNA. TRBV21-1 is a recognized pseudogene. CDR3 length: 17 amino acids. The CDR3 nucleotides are TGTGCCAGCAGCAAATTAAATTCTCTGACAGGGGGCACTGAAGCTTTCTTT. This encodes CASSKLNSLTGGTEAFF.

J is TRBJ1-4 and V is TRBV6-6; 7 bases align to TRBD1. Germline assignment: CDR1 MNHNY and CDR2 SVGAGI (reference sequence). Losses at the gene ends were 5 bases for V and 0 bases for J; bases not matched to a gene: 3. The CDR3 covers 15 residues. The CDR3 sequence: CASSPDRATNEKLFF. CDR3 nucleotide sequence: TGTGCCAGCAGTCCCGACAGGGCAACTAATGAAAAACTGTTTTTT.

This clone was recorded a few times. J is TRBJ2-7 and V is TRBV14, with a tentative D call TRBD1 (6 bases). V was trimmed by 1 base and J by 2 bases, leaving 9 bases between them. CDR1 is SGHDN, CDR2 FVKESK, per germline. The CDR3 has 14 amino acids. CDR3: CASSQATGPYEQYF. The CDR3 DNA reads TGTGCCAGCAGCCAAGCCACAGGGCCCTACGAGCAGTACTTC.

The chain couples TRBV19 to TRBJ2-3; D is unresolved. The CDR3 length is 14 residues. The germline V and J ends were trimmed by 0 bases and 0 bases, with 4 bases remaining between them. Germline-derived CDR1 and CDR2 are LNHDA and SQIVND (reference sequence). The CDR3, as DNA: TGTGCCAGTAGTATAGACAGGAGCACAGATACGCAGTATTTT. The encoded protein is CASSIDRSTDTQYF.

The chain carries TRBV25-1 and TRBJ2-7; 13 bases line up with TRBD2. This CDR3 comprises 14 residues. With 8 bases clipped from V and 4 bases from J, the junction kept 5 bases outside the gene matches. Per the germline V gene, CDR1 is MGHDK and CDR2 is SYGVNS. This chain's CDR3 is CASSGTSGEYEQYF. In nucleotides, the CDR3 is TGTGCCAGCTCCGGGACTAGCGGGGAGTACGAGCAGTACTTC.

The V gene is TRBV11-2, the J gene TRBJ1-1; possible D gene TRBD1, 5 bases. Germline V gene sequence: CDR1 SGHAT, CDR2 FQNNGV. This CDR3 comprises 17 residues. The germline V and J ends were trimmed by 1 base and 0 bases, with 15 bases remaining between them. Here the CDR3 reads CASSLGDGARVNTEAFF. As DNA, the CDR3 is TGTGCCAGCAGCTTAGGGGATGGAGCCAGGGTGAACACTGAAGCTTTCTTT. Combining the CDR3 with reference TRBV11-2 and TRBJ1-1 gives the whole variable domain EAGVAQSPRYKIIEKRQSVAFWCNPISGHATLYWYQQILGQGPKLLIQFQNNGVVDDSQLPKDRFSAERLKGVDSTLKIQPAKLEDSAVYLCASSLGDGARVNTEAFFGQGTRLTVV.

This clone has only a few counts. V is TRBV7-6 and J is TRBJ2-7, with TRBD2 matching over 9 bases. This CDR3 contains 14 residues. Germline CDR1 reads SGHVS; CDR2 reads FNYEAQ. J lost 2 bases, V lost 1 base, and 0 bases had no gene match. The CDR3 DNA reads TGTGCCAGCAGCTTAGGCGGGAGGGCCTACGAGCAGTACTTC. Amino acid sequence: CASSLGGRAYEQYF.

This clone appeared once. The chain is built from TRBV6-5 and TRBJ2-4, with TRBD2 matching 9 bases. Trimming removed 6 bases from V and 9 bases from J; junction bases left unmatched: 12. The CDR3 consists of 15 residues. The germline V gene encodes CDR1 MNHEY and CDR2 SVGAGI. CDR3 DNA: TGTGCCAGCAGGACTGCGGGAGGGGCGGGTGGCATTCAGTACTTC. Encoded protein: CASRTAGGAGGIQYF.

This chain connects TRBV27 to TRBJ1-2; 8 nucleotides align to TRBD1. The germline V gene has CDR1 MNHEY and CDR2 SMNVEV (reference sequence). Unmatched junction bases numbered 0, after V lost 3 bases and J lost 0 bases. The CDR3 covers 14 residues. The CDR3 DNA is TGTGCCAGCAGTTTGACAGGGGCTAACTATGGCTACACCTTC. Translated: CASSLTGANYGYTF.

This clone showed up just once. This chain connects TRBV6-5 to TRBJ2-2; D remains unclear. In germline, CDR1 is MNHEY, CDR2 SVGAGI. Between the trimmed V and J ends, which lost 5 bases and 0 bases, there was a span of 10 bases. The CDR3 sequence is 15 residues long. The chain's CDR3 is CASSVVTTNTGELFF. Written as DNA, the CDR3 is TGTGCCAGCAGTGTAGTTACCACGAACACCGGGGAGCTGTTTTTT.

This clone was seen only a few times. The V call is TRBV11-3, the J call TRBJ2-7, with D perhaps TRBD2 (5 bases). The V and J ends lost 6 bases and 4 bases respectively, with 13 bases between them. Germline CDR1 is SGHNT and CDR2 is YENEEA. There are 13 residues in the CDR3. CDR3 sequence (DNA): TGTGCCAGCAGGGAGAAAGCGGAGTACGAGCAGTACTTC. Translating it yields CASREKAEYEQYF.

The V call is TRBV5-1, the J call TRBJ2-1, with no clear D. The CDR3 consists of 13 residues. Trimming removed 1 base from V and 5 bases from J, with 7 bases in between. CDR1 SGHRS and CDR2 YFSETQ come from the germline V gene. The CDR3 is CASSLSQNNEQFF. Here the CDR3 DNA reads TGCGCCAGCAGCTTGTCCCAGAACAATGAGCAGTTCTTC.

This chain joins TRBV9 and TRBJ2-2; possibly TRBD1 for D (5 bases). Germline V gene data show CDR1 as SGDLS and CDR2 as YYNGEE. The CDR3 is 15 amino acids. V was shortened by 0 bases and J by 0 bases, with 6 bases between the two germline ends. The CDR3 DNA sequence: TGTGCCAGCAGCGTAGGGACAACGAACACCGGGGAGCTGTTTTTT. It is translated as CASSVGTTNTGELFF. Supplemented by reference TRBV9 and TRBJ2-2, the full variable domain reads DSGVTQTPKHLITATGQRVTLRCSPRSGDLSVYWYQQSLDQGLQFLIQYYNGEERAKGNILERFSAQQFPDLHSELNLSSLELGDSALYFCASSVGTTNTGELFFGEGSRLTVL.

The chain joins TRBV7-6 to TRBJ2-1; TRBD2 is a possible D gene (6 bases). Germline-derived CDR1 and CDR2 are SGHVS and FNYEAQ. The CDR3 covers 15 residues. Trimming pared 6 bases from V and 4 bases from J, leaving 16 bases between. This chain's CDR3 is CASRAASARYNEQFF. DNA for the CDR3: TGTGCCAGCAGAGCAGCTAGCGCTCGTTACAATGAGCAGTTCTTC.

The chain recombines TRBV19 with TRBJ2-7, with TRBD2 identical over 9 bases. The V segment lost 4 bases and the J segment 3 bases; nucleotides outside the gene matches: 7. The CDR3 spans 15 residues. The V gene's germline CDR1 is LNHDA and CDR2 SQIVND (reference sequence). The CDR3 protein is CASSKAGGKGYEQYF. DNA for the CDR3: TGTGCCAGTAGTAAGGCGGGGGGGAAGGGCTACGAGCAGTACTTC.

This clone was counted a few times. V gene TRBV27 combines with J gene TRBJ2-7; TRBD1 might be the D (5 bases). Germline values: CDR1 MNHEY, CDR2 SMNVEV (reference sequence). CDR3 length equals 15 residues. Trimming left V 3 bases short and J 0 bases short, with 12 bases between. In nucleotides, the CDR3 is TGTGCCAGCAGTTTCTCCAGGGCATCCTCCTACGAGCAGTACTTC. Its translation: CASSFSRASSYEQYF.

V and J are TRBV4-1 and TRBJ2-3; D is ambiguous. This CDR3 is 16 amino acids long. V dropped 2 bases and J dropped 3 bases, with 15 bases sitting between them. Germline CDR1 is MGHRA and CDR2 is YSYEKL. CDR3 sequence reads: CASSQSPGSGTDTQYF. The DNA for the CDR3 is TGCGCCAGCAGCCAATCGCCTGGGTCAGGAACAGATACGCAGTATTTT.

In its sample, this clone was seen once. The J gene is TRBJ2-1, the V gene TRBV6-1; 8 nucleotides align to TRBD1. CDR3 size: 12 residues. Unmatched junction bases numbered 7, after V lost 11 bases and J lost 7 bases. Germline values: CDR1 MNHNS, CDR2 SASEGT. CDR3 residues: CAGNTGGNEQFF. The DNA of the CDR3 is TGTGCCGGCAACACAGGGGGAAATGAGCAGTTCTTC.

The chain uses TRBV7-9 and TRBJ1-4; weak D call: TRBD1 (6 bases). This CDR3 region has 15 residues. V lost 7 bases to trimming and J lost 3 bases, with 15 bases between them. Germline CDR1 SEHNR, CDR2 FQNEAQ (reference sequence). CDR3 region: CASTRSGTSNEKLFF. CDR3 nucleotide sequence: TGTGCCAGCACCCGTTCCGGGACATCTAATGAAAAACTGTTTTTT.

The CDR3 bases are TGTGCCAGCAGCCCTAGTGGGTCCTACGAGCAGTACTTC. Protein sequence: CASSPSGSYEQYF. The chain joins TRBV11-2 to TRBJ2-7; D is unclear. Germline loops: CDR1 SGHAT, CDR2 FQNNGV. The V end lost 5 bases, the J end lost 1 base, and 9 bases lay between the germline ends. The CDR3 loop spans 13 amino acids.